The clone carrying this T cell receptor (beta chain) was seen at least ten times. This entry comes from a study of blood T cell repertoires in COVID-19. Looking at the study overall: PBMCs, B-cell-depleted T cells, or T cells provided the cDNA or gDNA that made up the material.

In the original workflow: From reference gene primer amplification, estimates of nucleated cell counts were derived. Assay used: immunoSEQ multiplex PCR; TCRdb lists only in-frame clones, some missing. V, J and clone size derive from that table, while D and trimming were established from the DNA sequence. The sample has about 140,000 clones; roughly four fifths are singletons. This CDR3 is 18 amino acids long. Germline V lookup: CDR1 SGDLS, CDR2 YYNGEE. V trimming: 0 bases; J trimming: 1 base; junction bases outside the gene matches: 9. What was sequenced was peripheral blood. J is TRBJ2-1 and V is TRBV9, with 8 positions matching TRBD2. The origin of this receptor is a woman in her fifties or sixties with active or convalescent COVID-19. CDR3 sequence: CASSVAVSAGGSYNEQFF. The CDR3 bases are TGTGCCAGCAGCGTAGCCGTCTCGGCGGGAGGTTCCTACAATGAGCAGTTCTTC. Full variable domain (outside the CDR3, taken from reference TRBV9 and TRBJ2-1): DSGVTQTPKHLITATGQRVTLRCSPRSGDLSVYWYQQSLDQGLQFLIQYYNGEERAKGNILERFSAQQFPDLHSELNLSSLELGDSALYFCASSVAVSAGGSYNEQFFGPGTRLTVL.